The following is a TCR beta chain sequence with its context. The target antigen is unknown. This PCR relied on a set of 60 Vbeta primers and 13 Jbeta primers. Profiled with immunoSEQ multiplex PCR; TCRdb holds only in-frame clones, not every one. The sample lists 110,000 to 150,000 clones, 60% to 80% occurring once. This sample is part of a study of cytomegalovirus exposure and HLA in healthy donors. Points from the study as a whole: A missense DCLRE1C variant was associated with V- and J-gene trimming of TCR beta chains in a later analysis, and an independent cohort replicated the association.

V was pared by 4 bases and J by 6 bases, with 8 bases of the junction left unmatched. The CDR3 has 14 amino acids. Germline V CDR1 and CDR2: SGHNT, YYREEE (reference sequence). This sequence joins TRBV5-4 and TRBJ2-7; 9 nucleotides agree with TRBD2. Input material: PBMCs. The sequence came from a woman aged 25 to 39 in good health and CMV-seronegative. The CDR3 coding sequence is TGTGCCAGCAGCGCGGGGGGGCTCTCCCCCGAGCAGTACGTC. Encoded protein: CASSAGGLSPEQYV.